This T cell receptor beta chain was observed in a study of cytomegalovirus exposure and HLA in healthy donors. Study-wide context: An early release of data contained approximately 85 million unique TCRs, which came from HLA-typed donors. Study outcomes and limitations: Immune exposure information comprised only CMV serostatus. In a later analysis, productive TCRs from donors in an Asian-associated ancestry cluster reportedly carried fewer N-insertions than the cohort mean.

This CDR3 has 16 amino acids. With 6 bases clipped from V and 5 bases from J, the junction kept 8 bases outside the gene matches. CDR1 is SGHTA and CDR2 is FQGNSA in the germline V gene. With 60 Vbeta and 13 Jbeta primers, the PCR was carried out. Here immunoSEQ multiplex PCR was the method, and the copy in TCRdb shows in-frame clones only, minus some. The repertoire holds about 110,000 clones, with about four fifths as singletons. Likely unrecorded immune exposures existed in these nominally healthy donors. This clone appeared a few times. The antigen remains unidentified. The sequencing input was PBMCs. The chain joins TRBV7-2 to TRBJ2-2; 11 nucleotides agree with TRBD2. This receptor was taken from a woman aged 30 to 39 in good health and CMV-seronegative. The CDR3 reads CASRQTSGSSTGELFF. The CDR3 DNA sequence: TGTGCCAGCAGACAAACTAGCGGGAGTAGTACCGGGGAGCTGTTTTTT.